A selection of T cell receptor beta chains follows, all from one sample in a study of brain T cells in children with intractable seizures. Using immunoSEQ multiplex PCR, the repertoire was profiled, and TCRdb retains in-frame clones only, with some absent. The table includes 110,000 or so clones, roughly 92% detected once. Here the sequenced sample was peripheral blood, taken at surgery. These receptors came from a boy younger than two with hemimegalencephaly and intractable seizures. Both conserved end residues are part of each CDR3. D genes are given only for firm matches. Size values are once, few and many counts, or a class for expanded clones, and some rows have none.

v_call: TRBV27; j_call: TRBJ2-6; d_call: -; clone_size: -; cdr3_aa: CASSIGSSGANVLTF; cdr3_nt: TGTGCCAGCAGCATAGGGAGCTCTGGGGCCAACGTCCTGACTTTC
v_call: TRBV3-1/TRBV3-2; j_call: TRBJ2-1; d_call: -; clone_size: -; cdr3_aa: CASSLNSGSYNEQFF; cdr3_nt: TGTGCCAGCAGCCTTAATAGCGGCTCCTACAATGAGCAGTTCTTC
v_call: TRBV5-1; j_call: TRBJ2-3; d_call: TRBD1; clone_size: -; cdr3_aa: CASSLQGADTQYF; cdr3_nt: TGCGCCAGCAGCTTGCAGGGGGCAGATACGCAGTATTTT
v_call: TRBV14; j_call: TRBJ2-7; d_call: -; clone_size: once; cdr3_aa: CASSQESLAPDEQYF; cdr3_nt: TGTGCCAGCAGCCAAGAATCCCTAGCGCCCGACGAGCAGTACTTC
v_call: TRBV28; j_call: TRBJ2-3; d_call: -; clone_size: -; cdr3_aa: CASSFRDLTDTQYF; cdr3_nt: TGTGCCAGCAGTTTCCGGGACCTCACAGATACGCAGTATTTT
v_call: TRBV30; j_call: TRBJ2-1; d_call: -; clone_size: -; cdr3_aa: CACVGPEGHEQFF; cdr3_nt: TGTGCCTGCGTGGGCCCAGAGGGCCATGAGCAGTTCTTC
v_call: TRBV5-1; j_call: TRBJ1-6; d_call: -; clone_size: -; cdr3_aa: CASSLGGSYNSPLHF; cdr3_nt: TGCGCCAGCAGCTTGGGGGGCTCCTATAATTCACCCCTCCACTTT
v_call: TRBV4-3; j_call: TRBJ2-3; d_call: -; clone_size: once; cdr3_aa: CASSQDGGGMYTDTQYF; cdr3_nt: TGCGCCAGCAGCCAAGATGGAGGAGGGATGTACACAGATACGCAGTATTTT
v_call: TRBV27; j_call: TRBJ2-7; d_call: -; clone_size: -; cdr3_aa: CAVARRGGSYEQYF; cdr3_nt: TGTGCCGTCGCAAGGAGGGGCGGGTCCTACGAGCAGTACTTC
v_call: TRBV24-1; j_call: TRBJ2-1; d_call: TRBD1; clone_size: -; cdr3_aa: CATSALTGVVNEQFF; cdr3_nt: TGTGCCACCAGTGCCCTAACAGGGGTCGTCAATGAGCAGTTCTTC
v_call: TRBV6-5; j_call: TRBJ2-2; d_call: -; clone_size: -; cdr3_aa: CASSYSTNTGELFF; cdr3_nt: TGTGCCAGCAGTTACTCGACCAACACCGGGGAGCTGTTTTTT
v_call: TRBV6-5; j_call: TRBJ2-1; d_call: -; clone_size: -; cdr3_aa: CASSYWGSTYNEQFF; cdr3_nt: TGTGCCAGCAGTTACTGGGGAAGTACCTACAATGAGCAGTTCTTC
v_call: TRBV5-4; j_call: TRBJ2-7; d_call: TRBD2; clone_size: -; cdr3_aa: CASSLVAGEGYEQYF; cdr3_nt: TGTGCCAGCAGCTTGGTGGCGGGGGAAGGCTACGAGCAGTACTTC
v_call: TRBV5-4; j_call: TRBJ2-1; d_call: TRBD2; clone_size: -; cdr3_aa: CASSLRLAGENEQFF; cdr3_nt: TGTGCCAGCTCGCTACGACTAGCGGGAGAGAATGAGCAGTTCTTC
v_call: TRBV27; j_call: TRBJ2-5; d_call: -; clone_size: -; cdr3_aa: CASSLSRRGTETQYF; cdr3_nt: TGTGCCAGCAGTTTATCGAGGAGGGGTACAGAGACCCAGTACTTC
v_call: TRBV6-6; j_call: TRBJ1-5; d_call: TRBD1; clone_size: once; cdr3_aa: CASSSTGQGGNQPQHF; cdr3_nt: TGTGCCAGCAGCTCTACAGGACAGGGGGGCAATCAGCCCCAGCATTTT
v_call: TRBV11-3; j_call: TRBJ2-1; d_call: TRBD2; clone_size: once; cdr3_aa: CASSTSGGYNEQFF; cdr3_nt: TGTGCCAGCAGCACTAGCGGGGGCTACAATGAGCAGTTCTTC
v_call: TRBV28; j_call: TRBJ2-1; d_call: -; clone_size: -; cdr3_aa: CASLAPGLRSDEQFF; cdr3_nt: TGTGCCAGTTTAGCCCCGGGACTGAGGTCAGATGAGCAGTTCTTC
v_call: TRBV6-1; j_call: TRBJ2-7; d_call: -; clone_size: -; cdr3_aa: CASSEDRLHEQYF; cdr3_nt: TGTGCCAGCAGTGAAGACAGGTTGCACGAGCAGTACTTC
v_call: TRBV7-9; j_call: TRBJ2-7; d_call: -; clone_size: few; cdr3_aa: CASSLAVGVIGEQYF; cdr3_nt: TGTGCCAGCAGCTTAGCGGTTGGGGTGATCGGCGAGCAGTACTTC
v_call: TRBV6-5; j_call: TRBJ2-2; d_call: -; clone_size: -; cdr3_aa: CASSYLVFGELFF; cdr3_nt: TGTGCCAGCAGTTATTTAGTGTTCGGGGAGCTGTTTTTT
v_call: TRBV28; j_call: TRBJ2-3; d_call: -; clone_size: -; cdr3_aa: CASSERQTSGDTQYF; cdr3_nt: TGTGCCAGCAGTGAAAGACAGACTTCCGGAGATACGCAGTATTTT
v_call: TRBV7-2; j_call: TRBJ1-1; d_call: -; clone_size: once; cdr3_aa: CASSLLPNTEAFF; cdr3_nt: TGTGCCAGCAGCTTACTCCCGAACACTGAAGCTTTCTTT
v_call: TRBV13; j_call: TRBJ1-1; d_call: TRBD1; clone_size: -; cdr3_aa: CASSPPFPGQDTEAFF; cdr3_nt: TGTGCCAGCAGCCCCCCCTTTCCGGGACAGGATACTGAAGCTTTCTTT
v_call: TRBV27; j_call: TRBJ1-5; d_call: -; clone_size: -; cdr3_aa: CASSLVGNQPQHF; cdr3_nt: TGTGCCAGCAGTTTAGTGGGGAATCAGCCCCAGCATTTT
v_call: TRBV6-2/TRBV6-3; j_call: TRBJ2-1; d_call: TRBD2; clone_size: -; cdr3_aa: CASSYSLAGEAYEQFF; cdr3_nt: TGTGCCAGCAGTTACTCCCTTGCGGGAGAGGCTTATGAGCAGTTCTTC
v_call: TRBV7-2; j_call: TRBJ2-5; d_call: -; clone_size: -; cdr3_aa: CASSFRSGETQYF; cdr3_nt: TGTGCCAGCAGCTTTCGGTCGGGGGAGACCCAGTACTTC
v_call: TRBV9; j_call: TRBJ2-5; d_call: TRBD1; clone_size: once; cdr3_aa: CASSVAGTGGTETQYF; cdr3_nt: TGTGCCAGCAGCGTAGCCGGGACAGGGGGCACGGAGACCCAGTACTTC
v_call: TRBV20-1; j_call: TRBJ2-3; d_call: -; clone_size: -; cdr3_aa: CSANERVVGTQYF; cdr3_nt: TGCAGTGCTAATGAAAGGGTCGTTGGTACGCAGTATTTT
v_call: TRBV6-5; j_call: TRBJ2-1; d_call: -; clone_size: -; cdr3_aa: CASSTLTRYNEQFF; cdr3_nt: TGTGCCAGCAGTACCTTAACTCGCTACAATGAGCAGTTCTTC
v_call: TRBV6-5; j_call: TRBJ1-4; d_call: -; clone_size: -; cdr3_aa: CARLRASTNEKLFF; cdr3_nt: TGTGCCAGGCTTAGGGCTTCAACTAATGAAAAACTGTTTTTT
v_call: TRBV6-5; j_call: TRBJ2-1; d_call: -; clone_size: -; cdr3_aa: CASSQGSSYNEQFF; cdr3_nt: TGTGCCAGCAGTCAGGGTAGCTCCTACAATGAGCAGTTCTTC
v_call: TRBV4-1; j_call: TRBJ2-7; d_call: -; clone_size: -; cdr3_aa: CASSQDQGGSYEQYF; cdr3_nt: TGCGCCAGCAGCCAAGATCAGGGGGGCTCCTACGAGCAGTACTTC
v_call: TRBV6-5; j_call: TRBJ2-7; d_call: -; clone_size: -; cdr3_aa: CASSYSWGDEQYF; cdr3_nt: TGTGCCAGCAGTTACTCCTGGGGGGACGAGCAGTACTTC
v_call: TRBV10-3; j_call: TRBJ2-2; d_call: -; clone_size: -; cdr3_aa: CAISRMRTGNTGELFF; cdr3_nt: TGTGCCATCAGCCGGATGCGGACTGGAAACACCGGGGAGCTGTTTTTT
v_call: TRBV14; j_call: TRBJ1-2; d_call: -; clone_size: -; cdr3_aa: CASSQWEDNYGYTF; cdr3_nt: TGTGCCAGCAGCCAATGGGAAGATAACTATGGCTACACCTTC
v_call: TRBV18; j_call: TRBJ2-1; d_call: TRBD2; clone_size: -; cdr3_aa: CASSGGSNEQFF; cdr3_nt: TGTGCCAGCTCTGGCGGGAGCAATGAGCAGTTCTTC
v_call: TRBV29-1; j_call: TRBJ2-1; d_call: -; clone_size: -; cdr3_aa: CSVGTMTGEQFF; cdr3_nt: TGCAGCGTTGGAACGATGACTGGCGAGCAGTTCTTC
v_call: TRBV10-2; j_call: TRBJ2-4; d_call: -; clone_size: -; cdr3_aa: CASTWTLAKNIQYF; cdr3_nt: TGCGCCAGCACTTGGACGTTAGCCAAAAACATTCAGTACTTC
v_call: TRBV7-9; j_call: TRBJ1-2; d_call: -; clone_size: -; cdr3_aa: CAGSGLTNYGYTF; cdr3_nt: TGTGCCGGATCAGGACTAACCAACTATGGCTACACCTTC
v_call: TRBV7-9; j_call: TRBJ2-7; d_call: TRBD1; clone_size: -; cdr3_aa: CASSLPGQGSYEQYF; cdr3_nt: TGTGCCAGCAGCTTACCGGGACAGGGGTCTTACGAGCAGTACTTC